A selection of T cell receptor beta chains follows, all from one sample in a study of shared clonotypes between healthy human individuals. TCRdb keeps only in-frame clones here, not all; method: immunoSEQ multiplex PCR. The profile covers roughly 2 million clones, with 85% to 95% appearing a single time and more than 0.1% taken by the ten largest. Specimen: naive CD4+ T cells sorted from blood. The receptors come from a man aged 18 to 35 in good health. Each CDR3 is given with its conserved first and last residue. The order of the fields is V gene, clone size, J gene, D gene, CDR3 protein, CDR3 DNA. D genes are given only for firm matches. Clone size appears in some rows only: once, few, many, or a class for an expanded clone.

v_gene: TRBV30
abundance: .
j_gene: TRBJ2-5
d_gene: .
CDR3aa: CAWSRDSGRGETQYF
CDR3nt: TGTGCCTGGAGCAGGGACAGCGGGCGTGGAGAGACCCAGTACTTC

v_gene: TRBV7-9
abundance: .
j_gene: TRBJ1-2
d_gene: .
CDR3aa: CASSLEVGYTF
CDR3nt: TGTGCCAGCAGCTTGGAGGTGGGCTACACCTTC

v_gene: TRBV4-1
abundance: .
j_gene: TRBJ2-1
d_gene: .
CDR3aa: CASSQDHLGPSSYNEQFF
CDR3nt: TGCGCCAGCAGCCAAGATCACCTGGGTCCGAGCTCCTACAATGAGCAGTTCTTC

v_gene: TRBV5-4
abundance: .
j_gene: TRBJ2-7
d_gene: TRBD1
CDR3aa: CASSLGTGAYEQYF
CDR3nt: TGTGCCAGCAGCCTCGGGACAGGAGCCTACGAGCAGTACTTC

v_gene: TRBV5-4
abundance: .
j_gene: TRBJ1-1
d_gene: .
CDR3aa: CASMERLNTEAFF
CDR3nt: TGTGCCAGCATGGAAAGGCTCAACACTGAAGCTTTCTTT

v_gene: TRBV28
abundance: .
j_gene: TRBJ1-4
d_gene: TRBD1
CDR3aa: CASSLPGTGGVNEKLFF
CDR3nt: TGTGCCAGCAGTTTACCCGGGACAGGGGGCGTTAATGAAAAACTGTTTTTT

v_gene: TRBV7-2
abundance: .
j_gene: TRBJ1-1
d_gene: TRBD1
CDR3aa: CASSLLGQTRAFF
CDR3nt: TGTGCCAGCAGCTTATTGGGACAGACGCGTGCTTTCTTT

v_gene: TRBV19
abundance: .
j_gene: TRBJ2-3
d_gene: TRBD2
CDR3aa: CASSPPAGLKYF
CDR3nt: TGTGCCAGTAGTCCACCAGCGGGGTTGAAGTATTTT

v_gene: TRBV6-1
abundance: .
j_gene: TRBJ1-4
d_gene: .
CDR3aa: CASSEFRAELFF
CDR3nt: TGTGCCAGCAGTGAATTCAGGGCGGAACTGTTTTTT

v_gene: TRBV5-4
abundance: .
j_gene: TRBJ2-5
d_gene: .
CDR3aa: CASSPGLSQETQYF
CDR3nt: TGTGCCAGCAGCCCCGGGCTTTCTCAAGAGACCCAGTACTTC

v_gene: TRBV11-1
abundance: .
j_gene: TRBJ2-1
d_gene: TRBD2
CDR3aa: CASSLAGTTLSQYNEQFF
CDR3nt: TGTGCCAGCAGCTTGGCCGGGACTACTCTGAGTCAATACAATGAGCAGTTCTTC

v_gene: TRBV2
abundance: .
j_gene: TRBJ2-7
d_gene: .
CDR3aa: CASSRFYEQYF
CDR3nt: TGTGCCAGCAGTCGATTCTACGAGCAGTACTTC

v_gene: TRBV5-1
abundance: .
j_gene: TRBJ2-1
d_gene: .
CDR3aa: CASSREGQSSYNEQFF
CDR3nt: TGCGCCAGCAGCCGGGAGGGACAGAGCTCCTACAATGAGCAGTTCTTC

v_gene: TRBV13
abundance: .
j_gene: TRBJ2-7
d_gene: .
CDR3aa: CASSLNRPSYEQYF
CDR3nt: TGTGCCAGCAGCTTAAACCGACCCTCCTACGAGCAGTACTTC

v_gene: TRBV9
abundance: .
j_gene: TRBJ2-1
d_gene: .
CDR3aa: CASSATGVWNEQFF
CDR3nt: TGTGCCAGCAGCGCCACCGGGGTTTGGAATGAGCAGTTCTTC

v_gene: TRBV30
abundance: .
j_gene: TRBJ2-5
d_gene: TRBD1
CDR3aa: CAWSATGGETQYF
CDR3nt: TGTGCCTGGAGTGCCACAGGGGGAGAGACCCAGTACTTC

v_gene: TRBV2
abundance: .
j_gene: TRBJ1-5
d_gene: TRBD1
CDR3aa: CASSGGDSYLAQHF
CDR3nt: TGTGCCAGCAGTGGGGGGGACAGCTACTTGGCCCAGCATTTT

v_gene: TRBV27
abundance: .
j_gene: TRBJ1-5
d_gene: .
CDR3aa: CASSSSPGGSDNQPQHF
CDR3nt: TGTGCCAGCAGTAGTTCGCCCGGCGGGTCAGATAATCAGCCCCAGCATTTT

v_gene: TRBV12-5
abundance: .
j_gene: TRBJ1-4
d_gene: .
CDR3aa: CASGLVQFQGLRNEKLFF
CDR3nt: TGTGCTAGTGGTTTGGTACAATTCCAGGGTTTAAGGAATGAAAAACTGTTTTTT

v_gene: TRBV4-2
abundance: .
j_gene: TRBJ2-5
d_gene: .
CDR3aa: CASSQDSSLSSGLETQYF
CDR3nt: TGTGCCAGCAGCCAAGATAGTAGTCTTAGCAGCGGTTTGGAGACCCAGTACTTC

v_gene: TRBV5-1
abundance: .
j_gene: TRBJ1-1
d_gene: .
CDR3aa: CASSLQLDMNTEAFF
CDR3nt: TGCGCCAGCAGCTTGCAGCTAGATATGAACACTGAAGCTTTCTTT

v_gene: TRBV4-1
abundance: .
j_gene: TRBJ2-7
d_gene: TRBD2
CDR3aa: CASSHPTSGGEVYEQYF
CDR3nt: TGCGCCAGCAGCCACCCTACTAGCGGGGGGGAGGTCTACGAGCAGTACTTC

v_gene: TRBV5-6
abundance: .
j_gene: TRBJ1-5
d_gene: .
CDR3aa: CASSLQGQGPQHF
CDR3nt: TGTGCCAGCAGCTTGCAAGGCCAAGGGCCCCAGCATTTT

v_gene: TRBV29-1
abundance: .
j_gene: TRBJ2-3
d_gene: TRBD1
CDR3aa: CSVEGTGDTDTQYF
CDR3nt: TGCAGCGTTGAAGGAACAGGGGACACAGATACGCAGTATTTT

v_gene: TRBV18
abundance: .
j_gene: TRBJ2-6
d_gene: .
CDR3aa: CASSQGTPNSGANVLTF
CDR3nt: TGTGCCAGCTCACAAGGGACACCGAACTCTGGGGCCAACGTCCTGACTTTC

v_gene: TRBV6-1
abundance: many
j_gene: TRBJ1-2
d_gene: TRBD1
CDR3aa: CASSQGTGDGYTF
CDR3nt: TGTGCCAGCAGCCAAGGGACAGGGGATGGCTACACCTTC

v_gene: TRBV30
abundance: .
j_gene: TRBJ1-5
d_gene: .
CDR3aa: CAWSVGADSGNQPQHF
CDR3nt: TGTGCCTGGAGTGTGGGGGCAGACAGCGGCAATCAGCCCCAGCATTTT

v_gene: TRBV2
abundance: .
j_gene: TRBJ2-7
d_gene: .
CDR3aa: CASSEERGEYF
CDR3nt: TGTGCCAGCAGTGAAGAGAGGGGGGAGTACTTC

v_gene: TRBV4-1
abundance: few
j_gene: TRBJ2-2
d_gene: TRBD2
CDR3aa: CASRGLALNTGELFF
CDR3nt: TGCGCCAGCAGAGGACTAGCGCTGAACACCGGGGAGCTGTTTTTT